This is a list of T cell receptor beta chains from one sample in a study of graft-versus-host responses after intestinal transplantation. Libraries were prepared by immunoSEQ multiplex PCR; TCRdb keeps only in-frame clonotypes and omits some of them. The data contain 10,000 or so clones, 30% of them singletons. The sequencing here drew on alloreactive CD4+ T cells from a mixed lymphocyte reaction culture, taken before intestinal transplant. The receptors stem from a human patient who received an intestinal transplant. Each CDR3 is given with its conserved first and last residue. D genes are given only for firm matches. The size of a clone is reported for some rows only, either as once, few or many, or as a class for expanded clones.

clone_size	d_call	v_call	j_call	cdr3_aa	cdr3_nt
.	.	TRBV2	TRBJ1-5	CASSGNTGAGNQPQHF	TGTGCCAGCAGTGGAAATACAGGAGCGGGCAATCAGCCCCAGCATTTT
.	.	TRBV5-4	TRBJ2-7	CASSPRFVGNSYEQYF	TGTGCCAGCAGCCCCAGGTTTGTAGGTAACTCCTACGAGCAGTACTTC
few	.	TRBV27	TRBJ2-7	CASSLFPGMHEQYF	TGTGCCAGCAGTTTGTTTCCAGGGATGCACGAGCAGTACTTC
few	.	TRBV6-5	TRBJ2-7	CASSYSAGTYEQYF	TGTGCCAGCAGTTACTCTGCAGGCACCTACGAGCAGTACTTC
few	.	TRBV11-3	TRBJ2-1	CASSHRDSPREQFF	TGTGCCAGCAGCCACCGGGACTCCCCTCGTGAGCAGTTCTTC
.	.	TRBV5-6	TRBJ2-4	CASSLPLPMAKNIQYF	TGTGCCAGCAGCTTGCCCCTACCAATGGCCAAAAACATTCAGTACTTC
.	.	TRBV11-2	TRBJ2-7	CASSHGLSYEQYF	TGTGCCAGCAGCCACGGACTTTCCTACGAGCAGTACTTC
few	TRBD1	TRBV6-5	TRBJ2-7	CASSPGGREYF	TGTGCCAGCAGCCCAGGGGGTCGAGAGTACTTC
few	.	TRBV4-3	TRBJ2-7	CASSQGIGTYEQYF	TGCGCCAGCAGCCAAGGTATCGGGACCTACGAGCAGTACTTC
few	.	TRBV6-5	TRBJ2-5	CASSLNTNPETQYF	TGTGCCAGCAGCCTAAACACAAATCCGGAGACCCAGTACTTC
once	.	TRBV6-4	TRBJ2-3	CASSDSIGQGNWGTQYF	TGTGCCAGCAGTGACTCGATAGGCCAGGGAAACTGGGGTACGCAGTATTTT
.	TRBD2	TRBV5-1	TRBJ2-3	CASSLAGLADHTDTQYF	TGCGCCAGCAGCTTGGCCGGACTAGCGGACCACACAGATACGCAGTATTTT
medium-sized	TRBD2	TRBV7-6	TRBJ2-1	CASNTPAGVVDEQFF	TGTGCCAGCAATACCCCGGCGGGAGTGGTAGATGAGCAGTTCTTC
.	TRBD2	TRBV27	TRBJ2-1	CASSSGLAGDNEQFF	TGTGCCAGCAGTTCGGGACTAGCGGGAGACAATGAGCAGTTCTTC
.	.	TRBV19	TRBJ1-1	CASSIRQGNEAFF	TGTGCCAGTAGTATACGGCAGGGCAATGAAGCTTTCTTT
.	TRBD1	TRBV4-1	TRBJ1-5	CASSQGDRGANQPQHF	TGCGCCAGCAGCCAAGGGGACAGGGGGGCCAATCAGCCCCAGCATTTT
.	.	TRBV27	TRBJ2-7	CASSWAGFFYEQYF	TGTGCCAGCAGTTGGGCCGGCTTTTTCTACGAGCAGTACTTC
.	.	TRBV7-3	TRBJ1-1	CASSPVTEAFF	TGTGCCAGCAGCCCGGTCACTGAAGCTTTCTTT
.	.	TRBV7-6	TRBJ1-5	CASSLAGDRSNQPQHF	TGTGCCAGCAGCTTAGCGGGGGATAGAAGCAATCAGCCCCAGCATTTT
.	.	TRBV5-1	TRBJ2-3	CASSLGWPTDTQYF	TGCGCCAGCAGCTTAGGGTGGCCCACAGATACGCAGTATTTT
.	TRBD2	TRBV7-9	TRBJ2-3	CASSLAAWYTSTDTQYF	TGTGCCAGCAGCCTAGCGGCCTGGTACACTAGCACAGATACGCAGTATTTT
.	.	TRBV28	TRBJ1-1	CASSYQGGNTEAFF	TGTGCCAGCAGTTATCAAGGGGGGAACACTGAAGCTTTCTTT
.	.	TRBV10-3	TRBJ1-5	CAISDSGQPQHF	TGTGCCATCAGTGATTCAGGTCAGCCCCAGCATTTT
few	.	TRBV14	TRBJ2-1	CASSHDPVSGSYNEQFF	TGTGCCAGCAGCCATGACCCCGTGAGCGGGTCCTACAATGAGCAGTTCTTC
.	.	TRBV4-1	TRBJ1-1	CASSQRPGTEAFF	TGTGCCAGCAGCCAAAGACCCGGGACTGAAGCTTTCTTT
few	TRBD1	TRBV15	TRBJ1-2	CATNRDRGRGGYTF	TGTGCCACCAACCGGGACAGGGGGCGAGGCGGCTACACCTTC
few	.	TRBV6-1	TRBJ1-6	CASSAGPLSLSLHF	TGTGCCAGCTCCGCGGGACCACTGAGCCTCTCCCTCCACTTT